This TCR beta chain was recovered during a study of T cells in Graves' hyperthyroidism and ophthalmopathy. Only a few counts were recorded for this clonotype. Authors of the study amplified TCR beta CDR3 regions from RNA transcripts. The TCR CDR3 was amplified in a first-round RT-PCR using the HTBI primer set. TCRdb reprocessed the multiplex PCR reads via MiXCR and lists one record per CDR3 protein. The table includes fewer than 300,000 distinct CDR3 sequences, less than 30% detected once. Exclusion of a patient resulted from uncontrolled infection, other autoimmune disease, pregnancy or lactation. With 7 bases removed from V and 12 bases from J, the gap between germline ends came to 9 bases. Germline-derived CDR1 and CDR2 are MNHNS and SASEGT. This CDR3 has 9 amino acids.

This rearrangement joins TRBV6-1 to TRBJ1-1; unclear D gene. This clonotype was obtained from a man aged 40-49 years with Graves' hyperthyroidism that later progressed to Graves' ophthalmopathy. Sequencing was done on a sample of blood. The CDR3 sequence: CASTESPFF. CDR3 sequence (DNA): TGTGCCAGCACGGAATCTCCTTTCTTT.